The clone carrying this T cell receptor beta chain occurred a few times. The record originates from a study of T cells after yellow fever vaccination. Across the whole study: Any fraction with a low cell number was prepared using SMART-Seq v4 Ultra Low Input.

Study-wide findings and caveats: Shared CD4/CD8 clonotypes were a small share, likely from convergent recombination.

5'RACE template switching added a universal primer site and UMIs to TCR cDNA. Via MiXCR, TCRdb re-called the 5' RACE reads, giving one row per CDR3 protein. This table holds approximately 90,000 distinct CDR3 sequences, more than 10% found once. CDR3 length equals 13 residues. Germline CDR1 LNHDA, CDR2 SQIVND (reference sequence). Trimming cost V 2 bases and J 4 bases, with 8 bases left between them. This clonotype was obtained from a man aged 18 to 30 who received the YFV17D yellow fever vaccine. The specimen was CD8+ T cells not binding an NS4B(214-222) dextramer, sorted from PBMCs, collected approximately 20 days after the first yellow fever vaccination. The chain recombines TRBV19 with TRBJ2-5, with D unclear. The CDR3 DNA is TGTGCCAGTAGTATAAGCGCCCGAGAGACCCAGTACTTC. Translating it yields CASSISARETQYF.